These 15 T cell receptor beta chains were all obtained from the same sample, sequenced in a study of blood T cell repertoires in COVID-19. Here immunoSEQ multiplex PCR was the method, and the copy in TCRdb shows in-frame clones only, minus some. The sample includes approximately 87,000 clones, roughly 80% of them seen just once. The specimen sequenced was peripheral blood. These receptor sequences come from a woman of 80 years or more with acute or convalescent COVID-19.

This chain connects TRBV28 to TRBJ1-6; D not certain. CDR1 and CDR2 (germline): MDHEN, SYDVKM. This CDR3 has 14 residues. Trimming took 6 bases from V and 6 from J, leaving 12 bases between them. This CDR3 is CASSPKSVNSPLHF. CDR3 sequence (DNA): TGTGCCAGCAGCCCTAAGTCGGTTAATTCACCCCTCCACTTT.

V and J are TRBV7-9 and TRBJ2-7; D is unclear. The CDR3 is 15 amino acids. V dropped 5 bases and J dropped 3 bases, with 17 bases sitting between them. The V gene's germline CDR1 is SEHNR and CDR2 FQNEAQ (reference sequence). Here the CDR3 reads CASSSLGSAYYEQYF. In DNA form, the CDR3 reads TGTGCCAGCAGCAGCCTCGGGTCGGCTTACTACGAGCAGTACTTC.

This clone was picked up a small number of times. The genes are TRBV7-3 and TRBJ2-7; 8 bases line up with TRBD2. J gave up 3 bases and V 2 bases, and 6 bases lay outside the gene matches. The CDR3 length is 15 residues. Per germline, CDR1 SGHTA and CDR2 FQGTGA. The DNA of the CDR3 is TGTGCCAGCAGCTTACAAAGCGGGGGCGTCTACGAGCAGTACTTC. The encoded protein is CASSLQSGGVYEQYF.

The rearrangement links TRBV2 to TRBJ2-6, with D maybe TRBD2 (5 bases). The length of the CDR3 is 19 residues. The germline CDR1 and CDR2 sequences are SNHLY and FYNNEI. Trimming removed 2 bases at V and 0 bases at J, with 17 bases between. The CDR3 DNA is TGTGCCAGCAGTGAAAAATTTCGGGGTATGGGCTCTGGGGCCAACGTCCTGACTTTC. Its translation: CASSEKFRGMGSGANVLTF.

The CDR3 is CASSRSGGMNTEAFF. In DNA, the CDR3 is TGTGCCAGCAGTCGATCAGGGGGAATGAACACTGAAGCTTTCTTT. The V and J genes are TRBV27 and TRBJ1-1; TRBD1 aligns across 7 bases. The length of the CDR3 is 15 residues. Germline assignment: CDR1 MNHEY and CDR2 SMNVEV (reference sequence). V dropped 5 bases and J dropped 0; count of bases not matched to a gene: 6.

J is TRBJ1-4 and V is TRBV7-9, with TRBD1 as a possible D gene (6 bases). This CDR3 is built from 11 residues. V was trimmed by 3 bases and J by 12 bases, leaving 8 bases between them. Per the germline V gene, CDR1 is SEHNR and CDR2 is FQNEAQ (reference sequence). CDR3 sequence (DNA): TGTGCCAGCAGCTTGGGGGCCGAACTGTTTTTT. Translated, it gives CASSLGAELFF.

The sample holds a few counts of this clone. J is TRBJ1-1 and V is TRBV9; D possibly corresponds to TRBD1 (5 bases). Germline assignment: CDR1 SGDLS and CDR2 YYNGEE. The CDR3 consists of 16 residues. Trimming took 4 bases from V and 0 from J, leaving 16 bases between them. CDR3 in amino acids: CASSPREGLLNTEAFF. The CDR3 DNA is TGTGCCAGCAGCCCCCGGGAGGGACTCCTGAACACTGAAGCTTTCTTT.

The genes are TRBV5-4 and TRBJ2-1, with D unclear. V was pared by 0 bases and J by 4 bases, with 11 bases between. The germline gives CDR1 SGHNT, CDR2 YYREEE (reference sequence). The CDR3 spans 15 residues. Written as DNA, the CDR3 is TGTGCCAGCAGCTTGGGGCTACCAGGATACAATGAGCAGTTCTTC. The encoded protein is CASSLGLPGYNEQFF.

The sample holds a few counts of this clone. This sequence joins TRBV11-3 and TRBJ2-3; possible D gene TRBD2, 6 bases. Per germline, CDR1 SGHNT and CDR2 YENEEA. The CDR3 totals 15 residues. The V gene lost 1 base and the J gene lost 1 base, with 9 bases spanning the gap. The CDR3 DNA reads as TGTGCCAGCAGCTTAGCGGGAGACCGCACAGATACGCAGTATTTT. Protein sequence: CASSLAGDRTDTQYF.

The DNA for the CDR3 is TGTGCCAGCAGCTTAACCTCGGACAGGAACACTGAAGCTTTCTTT. Its protein is CASSLTSDRNTEAFF. The gene calls are TRBV7-3 and TRBJ1-1; D is perhaps TRBD1 (6 bases). Germline CDR1 is SGHTA and CDR2 is FQGTGA. This CDR3 has 15 amino acids. The germline V and J ends were trimmed by 0 bases and 1 base, with 9 bases remaining between them.

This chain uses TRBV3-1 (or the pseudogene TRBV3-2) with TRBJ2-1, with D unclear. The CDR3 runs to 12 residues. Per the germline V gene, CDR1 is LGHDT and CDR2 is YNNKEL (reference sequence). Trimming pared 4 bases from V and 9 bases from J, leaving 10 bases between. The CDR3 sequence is CASSRKTGEQFF. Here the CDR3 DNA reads TGTGCCAGCAGCCGTAAGACGGGTGAGCAGTTCTTC.

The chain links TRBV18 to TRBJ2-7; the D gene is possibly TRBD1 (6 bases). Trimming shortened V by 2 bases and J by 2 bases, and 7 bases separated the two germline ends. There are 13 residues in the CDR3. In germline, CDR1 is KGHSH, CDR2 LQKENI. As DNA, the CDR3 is TGTGCCAGCTCACCAGGACAGACCTACGAGCAGTACTTC. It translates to CASSPGQTYEQYF.

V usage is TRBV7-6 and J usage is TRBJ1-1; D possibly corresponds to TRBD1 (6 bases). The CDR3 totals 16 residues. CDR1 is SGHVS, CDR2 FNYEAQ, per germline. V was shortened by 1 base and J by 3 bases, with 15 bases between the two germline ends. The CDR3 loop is CASSLEPPDRYTEAFF. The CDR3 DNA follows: TGTGCCAGCAGCTTAGAACCCCCGGACAGATACACTGAAGCTTTCTTT. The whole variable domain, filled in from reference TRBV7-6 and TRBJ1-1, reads GAGVSQSPRYKVTKRGQDVALRCDPISGHVSLYWYRQALGQGPEFLTYFNYEAQQDKSGLPNDRFSAERPEGSISTLTIQRTEQRDSAMYRCASSLEPPDRYTEAFFGQGTRLTVV.

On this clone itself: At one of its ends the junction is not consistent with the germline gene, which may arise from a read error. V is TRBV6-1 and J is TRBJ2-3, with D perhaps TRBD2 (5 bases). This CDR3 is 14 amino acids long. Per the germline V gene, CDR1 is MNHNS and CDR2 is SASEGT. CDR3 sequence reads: CASREAGGTDTQYF. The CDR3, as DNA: TGTGCCAGCAGGGAAGCCGGGGGCACAGATACGCAGTATTTT.

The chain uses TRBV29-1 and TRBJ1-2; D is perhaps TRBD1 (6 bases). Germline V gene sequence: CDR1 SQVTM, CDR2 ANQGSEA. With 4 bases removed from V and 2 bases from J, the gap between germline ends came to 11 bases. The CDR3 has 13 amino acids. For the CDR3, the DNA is TGCAGCGTTGCCAGGGACACCAACTATGGCTACACCTTC. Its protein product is CSVARDTNYGYTF.